A single sample gave rise to the 22 T cell receptor beta chains below, sequenced in a study of blood T cell repertoires in COVID-19. Generated by immunoSEQ multiplex PCR, the TCRdb table keeps only in-frame clones and is missing some. The sample contains around 300,000 clones, more than 80% of which appear only once. The sample was PBMCs or T cells enriched from blood (not recorded which). The receptors stem from a woman younger than 30 who had recovered from COVID-19.

The rearrangement uses TRBV30 and TRBJ1-5, with D unclear. Germline V lookup: CDR1 GTSNPN, CDR2 SVGIG (reference sequence). This CDR3 is 15 amino acids long. V lost 0 bases to trimming and J lost 1 base, with 10 bases between them. CDR3 nucleotide sequence: TGTGCCTGGAGTGTGAGCGCAGCGAGCAATCAGCCCCAGCATTTT. Its protein product is CAWSVSAASNQPQHF. Full variable domain (remainder filled in from reference TRBV30 and TRBJ1-5): SQTIHQWPATLVQPVGSPLSLECTVEGTSNPNLYWYRQAAGRGLQLLFYSVGIGQISSEVPQNLSASRPQDRQFILSSKKLLLSDSGFYLCAWSVSAASNQPQHFGDGTRLSIL.

The V and J genes are TRBV14 and TRBJ1-1, with unresolved D. Germline V gives CDR1 SGHDN, CDR2 FVKESK. The CDR3 loop spans 13 amino acids. V lost 3 bases and J 6 bases, leaving 11 bases between the germline ends. CDR3 region: CASSHLNPSEAFF. CDR3 DNA sequence: TGTGCCAGCAGCCATCTAAATCCCTCTGAAGCTTTCTTT.

Points on this clone: The sample holds other DNA sequences that translate to the same CDR3. The CDR3: CASSPTVNYGYTF. CDR3 bases: TGTGCCAGCAGTCCTACCGTGAACTATGGCTACACCTTC. The rearrangement uses TRBV28 and TRBJ1-2; no clear D. Germline CDR1 is MDHEN and CDR2 is SYDVKM. V was trimmed by 5 bases and J by 2 bases, leaving 9 bases between them. The CDR3 consists of 13 residues.

The V gene is TRBV12-5, the J gene TRBJ1-6, with TRBD1 as a possible D gene (5 bases). The CDR3 is made up of 15 amino acids. Germline lookup yields CDR1 LGHNT and CDR2 FRNRAP. Trimming took 5 bases from V and 0 from J, leaving 8 bases between them. CDR3 nucleotide sequence: TGTGCTAGTGGTCGACAGAGCTCCTATAATTCACCCCTCCACTTT. As protein: CASGRQSSYNSPLHF.

This chain links TRBV5-6 with TRBJ2-7, with 7 bases fitting TRBD1. Trimming at V came to 4 bases and at J to 3 bases, leaving 4 bases not matched to a gene. This CDR3 comprises 13 residues. Germline V lookup: CDR1 SGHDT, CDR2 YYEEEE. The CDR3 nucleotides read TGTGCCAGCAGCCTGGGACAGTTCTACGAGCAGTACTTC. It codes for CASSLGQFYEQYF.

The chain couples TRBV25-1 to TRBJ2-5, with TRBD1 matching over 10 bases. From germline, CDR1 is MGHDK and CDR2 SYGVNS. This CDR3 spans 14 amino acids. V dropped 2 bases and J dropped 9; count of bases not matched to a gene: 6. In nucleotides, the CDR3 is TGTGCCAGCAGTGAACCGGGACAGGGGAAGCCCCAGTACTTC. Translation gives CASSEPGQGKPQYF.

This chain joins TRBV6-5 and TRBJ2-5, with 9 bases fitting TRBD2. Germline V gives CDR1 MNHEY, CDR2 SVGAGI. The CDR3 runs 15 residues. J was trimmed by 0 bases and V by 3 bases; bases with no gene match: 2. The CDR3 coding sequence is TGTGCCAGCAGTTATAGCGGGGGCGACCAAGAGACCCAGTACTTC. As protein: CASSYSGGDQETQYF.

The CDR3 spells CASSPRTGEAGELFF. In nucleotides, the CDR3 is TGTGCCAGCAGCCCCCGGACAGGGGAGGCCGGGGAGCTGTTTTTT. This rearrangement joins TRBV6-5 to TRBJ2-2; the match to TRBD1 covers 9 bases. The CDR3 is 15 amino acids. Germline lookup yields CDR1 MNHEY and CDR2 SVGAGI. Trimming cost V 6 bases and J 6 bases; bases outside gene matches: 8.

The chain uses TRBV15 and TRBJ1-5; maybe TRBD1 (5 bases). Looked up from germline, CDR1 is LNHNV and CDR2 is YYDKDF (reference sequence). Trimming removed 1 base at V and 0 bases at J, with 10 bases between. CDR3 length equals 16 residues. The CDR3 bases are TGTGCCACCAGCAGAGTGGGGGGTCTTAGCAATCAGCCCCAGCATTTT. It codes for CATSRVGGLSNQPQHF.

The chain employs TRBV30 and TRBJ1-5; no clear D gene. V shed 3 bases and J shed 3 bases, with 12 bases lying between them. Germline V gene sequence: CDR1 GTSNPN, CDR2 SVGIG (reference sequence). The CDR3 sequence is 14 residues long. CDR3 in amino acids: CAWSHTNSNQPQHF. CDR3 nucleotide sequence: TGTGCCTGGAGCCACACTAATTCCAATCAGCCCCAGCATTTT. Variable domain in full (rest from reference TRBV30 and TRBJ1-5): SQTIHQWPATLVQPVGSPLSLECTVEGTSNPNLYWYRQAAGRGLQLLFYSVGIGQISSEVPQNLSASRPQDRQFILSSKKLLLSDSGFYLCAWSHTNSNQPQHFGDGTRLSIL.

This clone was seen once. V gene TRBV10-3 combines with J gene TRBJ2-5; 13 bases fit TRBD2. The length of the CDR3 is 13 residues. V trimming: 9 bases; J trimming: 4 bases; junction bases outside the gene matches: 2. Looked up from germline, CDR1 is ENHRY and CDR2 is SYGVKD. The CDR3 spells CAILAGGVETQYF. In DNA form, the CDR3 reads TGTGCCATACTAGCGGGGGGGGTAGAGACCCAGTACTTC.

The rearrangement links TRBV5-1 to TRBJ1-3; D may be TRBD1 (5 bases). V lost 4 bases and J lost 2, with 10 bases in between. The CDR3 is 14 amino acids. Looked up from germline, CDR1 is SGHRS and CDR2 is YFSETQ. Here the CDR3 reads CASSTGHPGNTIYF. The CDR3 DNA follows: TGCGCCAGCAGCACCGGACACCCTGGAAACACCATATATTTT.

V and J are TRBV28 and TRBJ1-2, with TRBD1 matching 12 bases. The CDR3 is made up of 14 amino acids. Losses at the gene ends were 4 bases for V and 14 bases for J; bases not matched to a gene: 11. Germline assignment: CDR1 MDHEN and CDR2 SYDVKM. Written as DNA, the CDR3 is TGTGCCAGCAGTTCCTTGGGGACAGGGGGCGATTTTACCTTC. It is translated as CASSSLGTGGDFTF.

This chain joins TRBV18 and TRBJ2-7, with TRBD2 identical over 10 bases. Germline V CDR1 and CDR2: KGHSH, LQKENI. CDR3 length equals 14 residues. V shed 5 bases and J 5 bases; nucleotides not matched to a gene: 6. The CDR3 coding sequence is TGTGCCAGCTCATTCAGCGGGGGGGCCGACGAGCAGTACTTC. Translated: CASSFSGGADEQYF. The entire variable domain, with the rest obtained from reference TRBV18 and TRBJ2-7, is as follows: NAGVMQNPRHLVRRRGQEARLRCSPMKGHSHVYWYRQLPEEGLKFMVYLQKENIIDESGMPKERFSAEFPKEGPSILRIQQVVRGDSAAYFCASSFSGGADEQYFGPGTRLTVT.

V gene TRBV6-5 combines with J gene TRBJ1-6; TRBD1 aligns across 7 bases. V was pared by 5 bases and J by 9 bases, with 7 bases of the junction left unmatched. The CDR3 is made up of 14 amino acids. The germline V gene has CDR1 MNHEY and CDR2 SVGAGI. CDR3 DNA: TGTGCCAGCAGTCTCAGGGGGTCTACTTCACCCCTCCACTTT. Translation gives CASSLRGSTSPLHF.

The rearrangement links TRBV19 to TRBJ1-5, with D uncertain. The CDR3 is 15 residues long. V was trimmed by 2 bases and J by 1 base, leaving 9 bases between them. Germline lookup yields CDR1 LNHDA and CDR2 SQIVND (reference sequence). CDR3 nucleotide sequence: TGTGCCAGTAGTATAAGTGGGCCAAGCAATCAGCCCCAGCATTTT. Residues: CASSISGPSNQPQHF.

This rearrangement joins TRBV7-8 to TRBJ1-2; 8 bases match TRBD1. Germline lookup yields CDR1 SGHVS and CDR2 FQNEAQ. The CDR3 runs to 15 residues. V shed 8 bases and J 5 bases; nucleotides not matched to a gene: 13. The chain's CDR3 is CASGPGQELDYGYTF. The DNA for the CDR3 is TGTGCCAGCGGCCCGGGACAGGAGTTAGATTATGGCTACACCTTC.

The chain carries TRBV10-3 and TRBJ1-6, with 7 bases fitting TRBD1. V dropped 0 bases and J dropped 9; count of bases not matched to a gene: 5. Germline values: CDR1 ENHRY, CDR2 SYGVKD. This CDR3 spans 15 amino acids. DNA of the CDR3: TGTGCCATCAGTGAGTCAGAGGGGGCTGGTTCACCCCTCCACTTT. Its translation is CAISESEGAGSPLHF.

This chain connects TRBV9 to TRBJ2-1, with 7 positions matching TRBD2. Germline V lookup: CDR1 SGDLS, CDR2 YYNGEE. V gave up 4 bases and J gave up 6 bases; unmatched junction bases: 4. The CDR3 is 13 residues long. CDR3 sequence (DNA): TGTGCCAGCAGCCCAAGGACTAGCAATGAGCAGTTCTTC. Amino acids: CASSPRTSNEQFF.

The V call is TRBV6-1, the J call TRBJ1-1; TRBD1 is a possible D gene (6 bases). Germline V gives CDR1 MNHNS, CDR2 SASEGT. V shed 0 bases and J shed 5 bases, with 19 bases lying between them. This CDR3 has 17 residues. The CDR3 reads CASSEAAGAPPETEAFF. The CDR3 coding sequence is TGTGCCAGCAGTGAAGCTGCAGGGGCGCCCCCCGAAACTGAAGCTTTCTTT.

V gene TRBV5-1 combines with J gene TRBJ2-5; 11 nucleotides align to TRBD2. CDR1 SGHRS and CDR2 YFSETQ come from the germline V gene. The J segment lost 2 bases and the V segment lost 4 bases, leaving 4 bases of the junction unmatched. The CDR3 sequence is 15 residues long. DNA for the CDR3: TGCGCCAGCAGCCGCACTAGCGGGGGACAAGAGACCCAGTACTTC. Translating gives CASSRTSGGQETQYF.

J is TRBJ1-1 and V is TRBV29-1; D may be TRBD1 (6 bases). Deletions cut 1 base from V and 4 bases from J, with 19 bases between. CDR3 length: 16 residues. Per germline, CDR1 SQVTM and CDR2 ANQGSEA. CDR3 coding DNA: TGCAGCGTTGAAGTGGCGAAGGGGGTAACATTCACTGAAGCTTTCTTT. It specifies CSVEVAKGVTFTEAFF.